This T cell receptor beta chain is drawn from a study of technical replicates of blood from several donors. The CDR3 is 16 residues long. Trimming took 6 bases from V and 5 from J, leaving 19 bases between them. The germline gives CDR1 PRHDT, CDR2 FYEKMQ (reference sequence). The assay was immunoSEQ multiplex PCR, and TCRdb's table has in-frame clones only and misses some. This table has around 78,000 clones, 85% to 95% appearing once. The sequencing sample was made of T cells isolated from PBMCs. This TCR came from a human donor in good health. The chain is built from TRBV13 and TRBJ2-2; tentatively, D is TRBD2 (6 bases). CDR3 DNA: TGTGCCAGCAGGCTCGGGACTCTAAGACTAACCGGGGAGCTGTTTTTT. Translating gives CASRLGTLRLTGELFF.